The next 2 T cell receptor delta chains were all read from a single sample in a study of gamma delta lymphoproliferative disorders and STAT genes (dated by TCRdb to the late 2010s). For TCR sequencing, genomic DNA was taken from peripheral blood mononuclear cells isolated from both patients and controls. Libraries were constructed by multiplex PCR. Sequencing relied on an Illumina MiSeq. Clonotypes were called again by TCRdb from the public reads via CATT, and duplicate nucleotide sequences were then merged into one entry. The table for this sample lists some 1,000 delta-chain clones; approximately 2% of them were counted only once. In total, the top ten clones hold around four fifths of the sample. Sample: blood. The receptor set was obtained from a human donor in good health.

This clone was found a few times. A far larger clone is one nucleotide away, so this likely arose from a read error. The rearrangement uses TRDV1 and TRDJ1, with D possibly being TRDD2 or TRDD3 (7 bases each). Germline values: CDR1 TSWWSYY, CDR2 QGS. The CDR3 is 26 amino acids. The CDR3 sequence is CALGELNLFLLWGPGSGNGYTNKLIF. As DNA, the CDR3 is TGTGCTCTTGGGGAACTCAACCTATTCCTACTCTGGGGGCCCGGGTCGGGGAACGGGTACACCAATAAACTCATCTTT.

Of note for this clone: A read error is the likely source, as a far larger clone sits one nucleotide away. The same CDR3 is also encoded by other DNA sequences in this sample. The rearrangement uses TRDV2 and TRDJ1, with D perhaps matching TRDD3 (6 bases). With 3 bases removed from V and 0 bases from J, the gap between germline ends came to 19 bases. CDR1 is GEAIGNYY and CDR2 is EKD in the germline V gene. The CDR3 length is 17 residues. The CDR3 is CACDGIVLGEYTDKLIF. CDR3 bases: TGTGCCTGTGACGGGATAGTACTGGGAGAATACACCGATAAACTCATCTTT.